Described below is a single TCR beta chain sequence and its context. The target antigen is unknown. These data originate in a study of radiotherapy plus CTLA-4 blockade in lung cancer. General study points: TCR clones of tumor origin grew in blood after radiotherapy plus ipilimumab.

In germline, CDR1 is GTSNPN, CDR2 SVGIG (reference sequence). CDR3 length: 14 residues. Trimming took 1 base from V and 3 from J; bases not matched to a gene: 3. The method was immunoSEQ multiplex PCR; TCRdb's version includes in-frame clones alone and lacks a portion of them. This table holds 77,000 or so clones, roughly 74% found once. The study treated chemo-refractory metastatic non-small-cell lung cancer patients with focal radiation plus ipilimumab CTLA-4 blockade. The TCR originated in a human donor with non-small cell lung cancer whose response to radiotherapy plus ipilimumab could not be evaluated. The source material was peripheral blood, sampled from a patient treated with radiotherapy plus ipilimumab. The chain employs TRBV30 and TRBJ2-1; 7 bases are a match to TRBD2. CDR3: CAWSGLAVYNEQFF. CDR3 bases: TGTGCCTGGAGTGGGCTAGCGGTCTACAATGAGCAGTTCTTC.